The entry that follows covers one TCR beta chain sequence. Its antigen is undetermined. The sample originates from a study of lymphopenia after photon versus proton radiotherapy. Findings of the study overall: Oligoclonal CD8+ Temra expansion after nadir drove photon patients' diversity drop. Post-nadir TCR diversity decline inversely tracked overall survival among those who died.

The repertoire was sequenced with immunoSEQ multiplex PCR; TCRdb's copy has only in-frame clones and lacks some. The sample consists of 150,000 to 200,000 clones, around 85% of them appearing once. The source is a man aged 50-60 years with gastric cancer. The source material was peripheral blood, sampled from a patient treated with photon-based radiotherapy.

Written as DNA, the CDR3 is TGTGCCATCGGCAGGGGTCCTAGCTCCTACAATGAGCAGTTCTTC. Translating it yields CAIGRGPSSYNEQFF. The chain links TRBV10-3 to TRBJ2-1; D is perhaps TRBD1 (6 bases). V was shortened by 8 bases and J by 0 bases, with 14 bases between the two germline ends. The CDR3 is 15 residues long. Germline V lookup: CDR1 ENHRY, CDR2 SYGVKD.